This T cell receptor (beta chain) came from a study of blood T cell repertoires in COVID-19. Background on the study: Collection of acute and convalescent COVID-19 samples took place in the United States, Italy and Spain. Sources were T cells, B-cell-depleted T cells, or PBMCs; the material itself was cDNA or gDNA.

Authors' processing steps: Researchers report that nucleated cell counts were estimated from reference gene primer amplification. Libraries were prepared by immunoSEQ multiplex PCR; TCRdb keeps only in-frame clonotypes and omits some of them. V and J calls and clone size are as listed in that table; D and trimming were resolved from the DNA. The sample holds a few hundred thousand clones; 70% to 90% are singletons and the top ten take 0.65% to 0.8%. The CDR3 runs to 15 residues. With 1 base clipped from V and 1 base from J, the junction kept 2 bases outside the gene matches. Germline CDR1 reads LGHNA; CDR2 reads YSLEER.

The sample taken for sequencing was peripheral blood. The receptor comes from a human donor in a cohort sampled during active COVID-19. This chain joins TRBV4-3 and TRBJ2-7, with 9 bases matching TRBD1. The CDR3 loop is CASSQAGQGSYEQYF. The CDR3 region has the DNA TGCGCCAGCAGCCAAGCGGGACAGGGATCCTACGAGCAGTACTTC.